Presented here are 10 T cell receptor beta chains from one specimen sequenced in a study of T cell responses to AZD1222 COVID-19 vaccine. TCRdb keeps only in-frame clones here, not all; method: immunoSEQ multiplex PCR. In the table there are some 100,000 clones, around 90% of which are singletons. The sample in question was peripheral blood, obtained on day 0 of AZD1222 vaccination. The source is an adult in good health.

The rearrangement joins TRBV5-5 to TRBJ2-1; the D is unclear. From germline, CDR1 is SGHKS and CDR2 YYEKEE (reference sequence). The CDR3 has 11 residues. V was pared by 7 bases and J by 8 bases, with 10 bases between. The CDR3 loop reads CASGSTHEQFF. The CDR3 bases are TGTGCCAGCGGAAGTACCCATGAGCAGTTCTTC.

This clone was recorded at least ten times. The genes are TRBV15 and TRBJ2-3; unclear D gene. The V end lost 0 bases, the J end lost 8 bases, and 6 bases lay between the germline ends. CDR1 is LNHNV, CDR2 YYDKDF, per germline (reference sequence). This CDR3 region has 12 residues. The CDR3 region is CATSRDSTTQYF. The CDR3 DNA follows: TGTGCCACCAGCAGAGATTCAACTACGCAGTATTTT.

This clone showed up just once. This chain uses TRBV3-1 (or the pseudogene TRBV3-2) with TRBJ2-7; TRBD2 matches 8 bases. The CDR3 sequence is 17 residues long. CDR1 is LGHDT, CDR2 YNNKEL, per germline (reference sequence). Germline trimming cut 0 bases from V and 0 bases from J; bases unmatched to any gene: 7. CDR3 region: CASSQELGLAGSYEQYF. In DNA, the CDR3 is TGTGCCAGCAGCCAAGAGTTGGGGCTAGCGGGCTCCTACGAGCAGTACTTC.

In DNA, the CDR3 is TGTGCCAGCAGCGTCCCCGATCGAGAGACCCAGTACTTC. Its protein product is CASSVPDRETQYF. The chain recombines TRBV9 with TRBJ2-5, with D uncertain. The CDR3 runs 13 residues. Germline V gives CDR1 SGDLS, CDR2 YYNGEE. Trimming removed 2 bases at V and 4 bases at J, with 9 bases between.

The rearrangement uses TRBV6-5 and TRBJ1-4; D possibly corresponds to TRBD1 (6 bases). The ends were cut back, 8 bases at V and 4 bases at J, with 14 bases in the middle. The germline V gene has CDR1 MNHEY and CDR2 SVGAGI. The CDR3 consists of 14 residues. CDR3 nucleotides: TGTGCCAGCTCGCTGAAAGGGGGTAATGAAAAACTGTTTTTT. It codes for CASSLKGGNEKLFF.

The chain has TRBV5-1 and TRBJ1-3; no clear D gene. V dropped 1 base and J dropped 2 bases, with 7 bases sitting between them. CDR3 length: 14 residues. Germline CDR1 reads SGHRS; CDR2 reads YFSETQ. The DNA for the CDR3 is TGCGCCAGCAGCTTGAGCGGGACTGGAAACACCATATATTTT. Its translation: CASSLSGTGNTIYF.

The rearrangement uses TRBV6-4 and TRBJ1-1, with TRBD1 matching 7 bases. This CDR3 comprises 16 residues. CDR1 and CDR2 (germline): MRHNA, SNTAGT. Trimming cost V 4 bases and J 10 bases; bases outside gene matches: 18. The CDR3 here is CASSALRQGLYCVAFF. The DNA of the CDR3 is TGTGCCAGCAGTGCCTTACGACAGGGTTTATATTGTGTAGCTTTCTTT.

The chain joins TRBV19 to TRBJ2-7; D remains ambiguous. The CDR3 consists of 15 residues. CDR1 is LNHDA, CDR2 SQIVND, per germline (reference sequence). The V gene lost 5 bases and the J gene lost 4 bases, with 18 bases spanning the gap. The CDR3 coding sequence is TGTGCCAGTAGTCCCTCGTCCGGATCTGGGTACGAGCAGTACTTC. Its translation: CASSPSSGSGYEQYF.

In DNA form, the CDR3 reads TGTGCCAGCAGCTTCGGCACCCAAGAGACCCAGTACTTC. Translating gives CASSFGTQETQYF. The genes are TRBV7-8 and TRBJ2-5; no clear D gene. Germline V lookup: CDR1 SGHVS, CDR2 FQNEAQ. The CDR3 has 13 amino acids. V gave up 3 bases and J gave up 1 base, with 6 bases separating them. The whole variable domain, remainder taken from reference TRBV7-8 and TRBJ2-5, is GAGVSQSPRYKVAKRGQDVALRCDPISGHVSLFWYQQALGQGPEFLTYFQNEAQLDKSGLPSDRFFAERPEGSVSTLKIQRTQQEDSAVYLCASSFGTQETQYFGPGTRLLVL.

Written as DNA, the CDR3 is TGTGCCAGCAGTTTATTTCAGGGCACTGAAGCTTTCTTT. Protein product: CASSLFQGTEAFF. This chain joins TRBV27 and TRBJ1-1; D possibly corresponds to TRBD1 (5 bases). CDR1 MNHEY and CDR2 SMNVEV come from the germline V gene (reference sequence). The CDR3 is 13 amino acids. V lost 1 base and J 4 bases, leaving 7 bases between the germline ends.